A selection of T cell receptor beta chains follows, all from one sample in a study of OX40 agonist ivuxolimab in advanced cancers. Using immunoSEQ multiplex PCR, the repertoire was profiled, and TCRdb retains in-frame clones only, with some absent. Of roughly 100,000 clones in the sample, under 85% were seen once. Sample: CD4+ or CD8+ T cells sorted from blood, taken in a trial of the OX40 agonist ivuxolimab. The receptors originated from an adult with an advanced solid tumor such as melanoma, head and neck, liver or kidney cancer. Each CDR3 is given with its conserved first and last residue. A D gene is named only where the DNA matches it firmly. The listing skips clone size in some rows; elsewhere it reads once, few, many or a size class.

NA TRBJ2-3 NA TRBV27 TGTGCCAGCAGTTTCGCTGGTCTCACAGATACGCAGTATTTT CASSFAGLTDTQYF
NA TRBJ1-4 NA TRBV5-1 TGCGCCAGCAGCTTGGGCACAGTCGTAGGTGAAAAACTGTTTTTT CASSLGTVVGEKLFF
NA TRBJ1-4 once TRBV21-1 TGTGCCAGATTTAATGAAAAACTGTTTTTT CARFNEKLFF
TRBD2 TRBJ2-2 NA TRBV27 TGTGCCAGCAGTTCAGCCCGCCCGGGACTAGCGGGAGGGCTGTCAAACACCGGGGAGCTGTTTTTT CASSSARPGLAGGLSNTGELFF
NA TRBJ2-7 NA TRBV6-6 TGTGCCACCTTAGGCTACGAGCAGTACTTC CATLGYEQYF
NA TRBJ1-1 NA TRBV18 TGTGCCAGCTCACTGGGCCCAGACCGGGACACTGAAGCTTTCTTT CASSLGPDRDTEAFF
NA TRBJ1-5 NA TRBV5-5 TGTGCCAGCAGCTTGTGGTTACTCCTTAGTAGCAATCAGCCCCAGCATTTT CASSLWLLLSSNQPQHF
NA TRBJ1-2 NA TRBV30 TGTGCCTGGAGTGTGGAGGGGCCCCACTATGGCTACACCTTC CAWSVEGPHYGYTF
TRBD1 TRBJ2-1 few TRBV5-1 TGCGCCAGCGGGACCGGGACAGGGTACAATGAGCAGTTCTTC CASGTGTGYNEQFF
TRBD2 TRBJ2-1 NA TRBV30 TGTGCCTGGAGTCTCACGGGAGGGAATGAGCAGTTCTTC CAWSLTGGNEQFF
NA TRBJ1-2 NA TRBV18 TGTGCCAGCTCACCACCGCAGGGGCGCCGGGATGGCTACACCTTC CASSPPQGRRDGYTF
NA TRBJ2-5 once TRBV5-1 TGCGCCAGCAGTCCGGAGCGTGAGACCCAGTACTTC CASSPERETQYF
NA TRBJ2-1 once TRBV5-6 TGTGCCAGCAGCTTGACCGGAACCTTTAATGAGCAGTTCTTC CASSLTGTFNEQFF
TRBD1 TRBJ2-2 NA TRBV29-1 TGCAGCGTTACAGGGGTTAGGAACACCGGGGAGCTGTTTTTT CSVTGVRNTGELFF
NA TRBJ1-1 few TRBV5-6 TGTGCCAGCAACCAGGCCGGGCGGAACACTGAAGCTTTCTTT CASNQAGRNTEAFF
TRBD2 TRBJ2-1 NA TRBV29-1 TGCAGCGTAGTGATCGACCGGAGCGGGAGCAGCAATGAGCAGTTCTTC CSVVIDRSGSSNEQFF
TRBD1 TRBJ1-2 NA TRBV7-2 TGTGCCAGCAGCCTCGACAGGGACTATGGCTACACCTTC CASSLDRDYGYTF
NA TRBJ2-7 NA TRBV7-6 TGTGCCAGCAGCGATGACATCTACGAGCAGTACTTC CASSDDIYEQYF
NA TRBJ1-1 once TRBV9 TGTGCCAGCAGCGCGGCCGGACAGAACACTGAAGCTTTCTTT CASSAAGQNTEAFF
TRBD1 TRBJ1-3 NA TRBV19 TGTGCCAGTAGTATGGGAATCCCAGGACAGGTCGGCGGAAACACCATATATTTT CASSMGIPGQVGGNTIYF
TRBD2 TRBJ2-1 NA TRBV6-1 TGTGCCAGCAGCTTCGAGCGGGAGCACTACAATGAGCAGTTCTTC CASSFEREHYNEQFF
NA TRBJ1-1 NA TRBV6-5 TGTGCCAGCAGTTCGTACTCCCTGAACACTGAAGCTTTCTTT CASSSYSLNTEAFF
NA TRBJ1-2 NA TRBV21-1 TGTGCCAGCAGCGCCCCCGGGCTAGAGATTGGCTACACCTTC CASSAPGLEIGYTF
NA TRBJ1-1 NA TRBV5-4 TGTGCCAGCAGCTACTCCAGGGATACTGAAGCTTTCTTT CASSYSRDTEAFF
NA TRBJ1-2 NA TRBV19 TGTGCCAGTACCCCGGGAGCAGTCTATGGCTACACCTTC CASTPGAVYGYTF
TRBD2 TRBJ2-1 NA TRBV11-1 TGTGCCAGCAGCCTCTCTGGGATGGGGGGGATCTACAATGAGCAGTTCTTC CASSLSGMGGIYNEQFF
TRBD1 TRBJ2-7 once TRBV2 TGTGCCAGCAGTGAAGCGCTTCCTTTTGGACAGGGGACCTACGAGCAGTACTTC CASSEALPFGQGTYEQYF
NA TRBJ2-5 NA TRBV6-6 TGTGCCAGCAGTTACTTAATGTTCCAAGAGACCCAGTACTTC CASSYLMFQETQYF